This T cell receptor (beta chain) was observed in a study of human thymus T cells. Sequencing was performed with immunoSEQ multiplex PCR; in TCRdb, only in-frame clones are kept and a portion is missing. The sample holds about 130,000 clones, about 93% seen once. Resections from corrective heart surgery supplied the thymus tissue. The sequencing input was thymus tissue. This clonotype was obtained from a boy under three years old with a congenital heart defect but otherwise immunologically healthy.

The CDR3 region is CASSLLRQTATNEKLFF. The CDR3 DNA follows: TGCGCCAGCAGCTTGCTCCGACAGACCGCAACTAATGAAAAACTGTTTTTT. The V and J genes are TRBV5-1 and TRBJ1-4, with a weak D call TRBD1 (5 bases). Deletions cut 1 base from V and 0 bases from J, with 13 bases between. Germline V gives CDR1 SGHRS, CDR2 YFSETQ. CDR3 size: 17 residues.